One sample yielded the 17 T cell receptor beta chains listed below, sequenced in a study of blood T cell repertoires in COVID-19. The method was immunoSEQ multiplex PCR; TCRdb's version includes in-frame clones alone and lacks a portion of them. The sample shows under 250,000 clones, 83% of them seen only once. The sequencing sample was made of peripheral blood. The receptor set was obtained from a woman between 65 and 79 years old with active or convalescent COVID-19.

The CDR3 DNA follows: TGTGCCAGCAGCCAGAGGTCCTCTGGGGCCAACGTCCTGACTTTC. Residues: CASSQRSSGANVLTF. This chain joins TRBV3-1 (or the pseudogene TRBV3-2) and TRBJ2-6; no clear D gene. V was cut by 3 bases and J by 0 bases, with 6 bases left in between. The CDR3 length is 15 residues. Germline V gene data show CDR1 as LGHDT and CDR2 as YNNKEL (reference sequence).

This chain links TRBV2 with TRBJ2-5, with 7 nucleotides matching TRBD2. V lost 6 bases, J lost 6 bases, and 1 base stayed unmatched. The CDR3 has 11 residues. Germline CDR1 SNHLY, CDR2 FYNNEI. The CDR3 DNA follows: TGTGCCAGCAGACTAGCGCAGACCCAGTACTTC. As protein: CASRLAQTQYF.

CDR3 sequence: CASSHHDGRKSGYTF. CDR3 in DNA: TGTGCCAGCAGCCACCATGATGGCAGGAAATCAGGCTACACCTTC. The genes are TRBV6-5 and TRBJ1-2; no definite D call. This CDR3 contains 15 residues. Trimming took 6 bases from V and 8 from J, leaving 22 bases between them. Per the germline V gene, CDR1 is MNHEY and CDR2 is SVGAGI.

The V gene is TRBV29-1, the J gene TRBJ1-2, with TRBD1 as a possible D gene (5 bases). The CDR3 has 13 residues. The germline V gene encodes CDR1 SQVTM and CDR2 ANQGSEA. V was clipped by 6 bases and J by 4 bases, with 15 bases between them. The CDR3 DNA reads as TGCAGCGTCGCAGGGTACCGGAGCTATGGCTACACCTTC. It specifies CSVAGYRSYGYTF.

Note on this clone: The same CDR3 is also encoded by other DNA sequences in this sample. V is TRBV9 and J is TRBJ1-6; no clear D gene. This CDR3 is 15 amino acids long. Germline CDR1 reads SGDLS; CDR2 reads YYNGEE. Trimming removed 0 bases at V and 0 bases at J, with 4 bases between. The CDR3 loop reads CASSVAGSYNSPLHF. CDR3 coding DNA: TGTGCCAGCAGCGTAGCGGGCTCCTATAATTCACCCCTCCACTTT.

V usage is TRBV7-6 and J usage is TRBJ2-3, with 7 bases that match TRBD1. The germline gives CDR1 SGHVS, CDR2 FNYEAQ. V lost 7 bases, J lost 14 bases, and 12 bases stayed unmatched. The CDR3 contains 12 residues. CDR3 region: CASNPDRVSTYF. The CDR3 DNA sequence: TGTGCCAGCAACCCCGACAGGGTGTCGACGTATTTT.

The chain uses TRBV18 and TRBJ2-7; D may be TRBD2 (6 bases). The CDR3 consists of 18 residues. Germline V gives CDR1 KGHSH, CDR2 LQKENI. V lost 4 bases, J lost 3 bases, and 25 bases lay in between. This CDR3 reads CASSLTRAGKNPRYEQYF. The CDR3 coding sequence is TGTGCCAGCTCACTGACCAGGGCGGGAAAAAACCCACGCTACGAGCAGTACTTC.

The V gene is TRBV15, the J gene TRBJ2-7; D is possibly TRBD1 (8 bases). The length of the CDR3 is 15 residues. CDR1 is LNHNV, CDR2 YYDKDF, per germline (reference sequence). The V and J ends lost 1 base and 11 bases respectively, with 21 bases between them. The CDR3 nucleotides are TGTGCCACCAGCAGAGCGGTACAGGGGGGGTATCGGAAGTACTTC. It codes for CATSRAVQGGYRKYF.

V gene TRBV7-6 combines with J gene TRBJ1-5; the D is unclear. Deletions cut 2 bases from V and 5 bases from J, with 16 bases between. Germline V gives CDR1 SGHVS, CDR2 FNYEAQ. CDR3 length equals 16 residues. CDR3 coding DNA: TGTGCCAGCAGCTTATTTCACAACCCAATTGATCAGCCCCAGCATTTT. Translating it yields CASSLFHNPIDQPQHF.

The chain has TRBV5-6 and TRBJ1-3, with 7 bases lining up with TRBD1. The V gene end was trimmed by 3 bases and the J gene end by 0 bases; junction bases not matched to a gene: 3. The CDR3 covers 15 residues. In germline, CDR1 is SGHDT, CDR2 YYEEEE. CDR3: CASSWGQLSGNTIYF. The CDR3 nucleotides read TGTGCCAGCAGCTGGGGACAGCTCTCTGGAAACACCATATATTTT.

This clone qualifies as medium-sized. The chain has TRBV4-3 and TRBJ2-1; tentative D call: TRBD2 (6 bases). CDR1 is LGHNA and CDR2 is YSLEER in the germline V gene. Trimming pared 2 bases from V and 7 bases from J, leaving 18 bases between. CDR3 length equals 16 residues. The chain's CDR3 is CASSQRRGPPHNEQFF. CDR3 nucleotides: TGCGCCAGCAGCCAAAGGAGGGGACCCCCCCATAATGAGCAGTTCTTC.

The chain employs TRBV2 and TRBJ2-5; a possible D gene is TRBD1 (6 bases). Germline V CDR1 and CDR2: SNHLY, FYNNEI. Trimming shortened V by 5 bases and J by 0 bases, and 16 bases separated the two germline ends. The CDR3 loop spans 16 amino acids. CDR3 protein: CASSTDRFGYQETQYF. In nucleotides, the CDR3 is TGTGCCAGCAGTACTGACAGGTTCGGCTACCAAGAGACCCAGTACTTC. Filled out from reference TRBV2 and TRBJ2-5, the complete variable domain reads EPEVTQTPSHQVTQMGQEVILRCVPISNHLYFYWYRQILGQKVEFLVSFYNNEISEKSEIFDDQFSVERPDGSNFTLKIRSTKLEDSAMYFCASSTDRFGYQETQYFGPGTRLLVL.

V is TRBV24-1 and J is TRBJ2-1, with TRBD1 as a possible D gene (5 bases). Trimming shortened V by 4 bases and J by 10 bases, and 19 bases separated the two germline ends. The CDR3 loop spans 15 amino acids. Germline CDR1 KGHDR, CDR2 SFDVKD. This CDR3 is CATSDRAHYAGEQFF. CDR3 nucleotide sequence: TGTGCCACCAGTGACAGGGCCCACTACGCAGGCGAGCAGTTCTTC.

In DNA form, the CDR3 reads TGTGCCAGCAGTTTATTGCGGGGCTATGGCTACACCTTC. This gives the protein CASSLLRGYGYTF. The rearrangement uses TRBV28 and TRBJ1-2, with D unresolved. The V end was cut by 1 base, the J end by 4 bases, with 7 bases between. This CDR3 contains 13 residues. CDR1 is MDHEN, CDR2 SYDVKM, per germline.

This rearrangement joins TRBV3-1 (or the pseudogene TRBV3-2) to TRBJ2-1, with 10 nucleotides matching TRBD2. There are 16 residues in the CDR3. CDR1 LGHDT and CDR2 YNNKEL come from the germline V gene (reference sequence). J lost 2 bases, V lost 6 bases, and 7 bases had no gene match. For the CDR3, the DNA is TGTGCCAGCAGTTCCCTAGCGGGGGTTACCTACAATGAGCAGTTCTTC. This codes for CASSSLAGVTYNEQFF.

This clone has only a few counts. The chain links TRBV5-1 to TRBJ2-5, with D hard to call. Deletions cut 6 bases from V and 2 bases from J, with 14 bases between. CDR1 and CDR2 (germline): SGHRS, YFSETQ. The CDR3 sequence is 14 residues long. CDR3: CASTPGSTQETQYF. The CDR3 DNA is TGCGCCAGCACCCCCGGGTCTACACAAGAGACCCAGTACTTC. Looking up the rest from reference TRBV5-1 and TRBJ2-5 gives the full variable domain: KAGVTQTPRYLIKTRGQQVTLSCSPISGHRSVSWYQQTPGQGLQFLFEYFSETQRNKGNFPGRFSGRQFSNSRSEMNVSTLELGDSALYLCASTPGSTQETQYFGPGTRLLVL.

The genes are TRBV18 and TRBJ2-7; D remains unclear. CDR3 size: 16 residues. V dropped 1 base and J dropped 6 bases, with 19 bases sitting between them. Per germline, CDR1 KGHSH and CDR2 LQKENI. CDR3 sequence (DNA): TGTGCCAGCTCACCACTGTCAGGAACCACATCCGGCGAGCAGTACTTC. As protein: CASSPLSGTTSGEQYF.